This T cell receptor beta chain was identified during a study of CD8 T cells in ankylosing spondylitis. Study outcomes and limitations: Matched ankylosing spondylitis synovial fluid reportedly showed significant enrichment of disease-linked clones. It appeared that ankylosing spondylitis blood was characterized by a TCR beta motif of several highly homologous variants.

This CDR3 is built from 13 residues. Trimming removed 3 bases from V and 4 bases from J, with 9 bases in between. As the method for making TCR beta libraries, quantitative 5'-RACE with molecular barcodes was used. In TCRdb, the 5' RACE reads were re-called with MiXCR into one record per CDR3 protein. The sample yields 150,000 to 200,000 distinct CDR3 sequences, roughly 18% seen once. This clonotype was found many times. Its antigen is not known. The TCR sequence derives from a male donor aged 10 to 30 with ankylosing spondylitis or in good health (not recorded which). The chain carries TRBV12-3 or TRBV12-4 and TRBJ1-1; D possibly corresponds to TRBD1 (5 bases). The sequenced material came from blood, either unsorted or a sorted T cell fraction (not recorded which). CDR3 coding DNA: TGTGCCAGCAGTTTTGGGGCGAGCACTGAAGCTTTCTTT. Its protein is CASSFGASTEAFF.